This T cell receptor beta chain was sequenced for a study of blood T cells in healthy people across ages. V trimming: 6 bases; J trimming: 8 bases; junction bases outside the gene matches: 14. This CDR3 contains 15 residues. For the second PCR, which ran for roughly 6 to 12 cycles, a sample-barcoded 5' primer and a J-beta primer mix were used. TCRdb re-called the 5' RACE reads through MiXCR, storing one row per CDR3 protein. The data hold approximately 960,000 distinct CDR3 sequences, with roughly 28% observed a single time. Study-wide results and limits: With unsorted PBMCs, a conclusive comparison of naive versus antigen-experienced cells was not possible.

Regarding this clonotype: No antigen is known for it.

This sample was also put to use in a study of T cells of mothers and their children. That source adds: The overlap seen between related mothers and children slightly exceeded that of unrelated pairs, though not significantly.

This TCR was sampled from a woman in her forties in good health. The rearrangement joins TRBV12-3 or TRBV12-4 to TRBJ1-2; 8 bases match TRBD1. The sequenced material came from blood. The CDR3 DNA reads TGTGCCAGCAGCCCCTCGGGACAGGTGGGGTACGGCTACACCTTC. As protein: CASSPSGQVGYGYTF.